A single sample is the source of the 14 T cell receptor beta chains below, sequenced in a study of T cells after yellow fever vaccination. TCRdb reprocessed the 5' RACE reads with MiXCR, giving one entry per CDR3 protein. The sample lists approximately 610,000 distinct CDR3 sequences, roughly 17% occurring once. The sample in question was PBMCs, obtained 5 to 6 days after the first yellow fever vaccination. The origin of the receptors is a man between 18 and 35 years old who received the YFV17D yellow fever vaccine.

This clonotype was observed a few times. The chain combines TRBV5-1 with TRBJ2-7; the D gene is possibly TRBD2 (7 bases). The V gene lost 4 bases and the J gene lost 0 bases, with 14 bases spanning the gap. In germline, CDR1 is SGHRS, CDR2 YFSETQ. The CDR3 covers 15 residues. CDR3 sequence: CASSRGADFSYEQYF. The CDR3 region has the DNA TGCGCCAGCAGCCGGGGGGCGGACTTCTCCTACGAGCAGTACTTC.

This clonotype was seen more than once but under ten times. The chain uses TRBV7-9 and TRBJ2-7, with D perhaps TRBD1 (5 bases). Trimming removed 1 base at V and 5 bases at J, with 9 bases between. Germline lookup yields CDR1 SEHNR and CDR2 FQNEAQ (reference sequence). This CDR3 contains 13 residues. The CDR3 sequence is CASSLEGSHEQYF. CDR3 DNA: TGTGCCAGCAGCTTAGAGGGGTCCCACGAGCAGTACTTC.

The chain links TRBV19 to TRBJ1-5; D is uncertain. Per the germline V gene, CDR1 is LNHDA and CDR2 is SQIVND (reference sequence). V was cut by 7 bases and J by 6 bases, with 16 bases left in between. CDR3 length: 14 amino acids. The CDR3 DNA is TGTGCCAGTAAAGGCTTTTCGGAGGGTCAGCCCCAGCATTTT. Translated, it gives CASKGFSEGQPQHF.

This clonotype came up a few times. In DNA, the CDR3 is TGTGCCATCAGCAGGGGCGAACAGGGGGTCGGTGGCTACACCTTC. The encoded protein is CAISRGEQGVGGYTF. The chain carries TRBV10-3 and TRBJ1-2; 8 bases agree with TRBD1. Trimming removed 6 bases from V and 7 bases from J; junction bases left unmatched: 13. Germline values: CDR1 ENHRY, CDR2 SYGVKD. The CDR3 is made up of 15 amino acids.

The chain is built from TRBV7-9 and TRBJ2-2; D unresolved. V was cut by 1 base and J by 7 bases, with 13 bases left in between. Germline assignment: CDR1 SEHNR and CDR2 FQNEAQ (reference sequence). The CDR3 covers 15 residues. CDR3 residues: CASSLVVLLNGELFF. The DNA of the CDR3 is TGTGCCAGCAGCTTAGTGGTATTACTGAACGGGGAGCTGTTTTTT.

This clonotype was picked up a small number of times. The rearrangement joins TRBV6-5 to TRBJ1-3; D ambiguous. V lost 3 bases and J 0 bases, leaving 9 bases between the germline ends. CDR3 size: 15 residues. Germline values: CDR1 MNHEY, CDR2 SVGAGI. The CDR3 coding sequence is TGTGCCAGCAGTTATTCAGCGAGCTCTGGAAACACCATATATTTT. Its protein product is CASSYSASSGNTIYF.

This sequence joins TRBV5-5 and TRBJ1-6; D is possibly TRBD1 (6 bases). This CDR3 spans 18 amino acids. Trimming removed 0 bases from V and 10 bases from J, with 23 bases in between. CDR1 is SGHKS and CDR2 is YYEKEE in the germline V gene (reference sequence). In DNA, the CDR3 is TGTGCCAGCAGCTTGGGATCAGGTGAAGGGGGAGGGTGGTCACCCCTCCACTTT. Encoded protein: CASSLGSGEGGGWSPLHF.

This clonotype has just a few counts. V usage is TRBV7-3 and J usage is TRBJ1-1; 8 positions match TRBD1. V lost 6 bases to trimming and J lost 4 bases; unmatched junction nucleotides: 7. Germline lookup yields CDR1 SGHTA and CDR2 FQGTGA. This CDR3 has 14 amino acids. The CDR3 reads CASSPNDRGTEAFF. CDR3 nucleotides: TGTGCCAGCAGTCCTAACGACAGGGGCACTGAAGCTTTCTTT. The variable domain in full, completed from reference TRBV7-3 and TRBJ1-1, reads GAGVSQTPSNKVTEKGKYVELRCDPISGHTALYWYRQSLGQGPEFLIYFQGTGAADDSGLPNDRFFAVRPEGSVSTLKIQRTERGDSAVYLCASSPNDRGTEAFFGQGTRLTVV.

This clonotype was detected ten times or more. The genes are TRBV5-1 and TRBJ2-1, with 9 bases identical to TRBD1. V shed 5 bases and J 7 bases; nucleotides not matched to a gene: 13. CDR3 length: 16 residues. Germline V CDR1 and CDR2: SGHRS, YFSETQ. The CDR3 coding sequence is TGCGCCAGCAGTTCGGAACAGGGGGCGCGGGGTAATGAGCAGTTCTTC. Residues: CASSSEQGARGNEQFF.

The rearrangement uses TRBV29-1 and TRBJ2-2; 10 positions match TRBD1. The germline V gene encodes CDR1 SQVTM and CDR2 ANQGSEA. CDR3 length: 14 amino acids. V dropped 7 bases and J dropped 5; count of bases not matched to a gene: 7. CDR3 sequence: CSAGQGVGTGELFF. The CDR3 DNA is TGCAGCGCCGGACAGGGGGTAGGGACCGGGGAGCTGTTTTTT.

This clonotype was detected a few times. The V and J genes are TRBV20-1 and TRBJ2-7; D tentatively fits TRBD1 or TRBD2 (6 bases each). The germline V gene has CDR1 DFQATT and CDR2 SNEGSKA (reference sequence). Trimming left V 1 base short and J 2 bases short, with 21 bases between. The CDR3 has 17 residues. CDR3 DNA sequence: TGCAGTGCTAGAGGCCCCTTGACACGGGGGCCGACCTACGAGCAGTACTTC. Translation gives CSARGPLTRGPTYEQYF.

The J gene is TRBJ1-2, the V gene TRBV7-2; maybe TRBD1 (6 bases). Germline lookup yields CDR1 SGHTA and CDR2 FQGNSA. Trimming left V 5 bases short and J 3 bases short, with 16 bases between. This CDR3 comprises 15 residues. CDR3 protein: CASSIWVSGDYGYTF. The CDR3 bases are TGTGCCAGCAGCATCTGGGTTTCAGGGGACTATGGCTACACCTTC.

This chain connects TRBV4-3 to TRBJ1-6, with D unresolved. CDR1 is LGHNA, CDR2 YSLEER, per germline. V lost 2 bases, J lost 6 bases, and 8 bases lay in between. The CDR3 runs to 14 residues. The CDR3 DNA reads TGCGCCAGCAGCCAATTGATCAGTAATTCACCCCTCCACTTT. Translating it yields CASSQLISNSPLHF.

The J gene is TRBJ2-2, the V gene TRBV6-1, with D perhaps matching TRBD1 (5 bases). The CDR3 contains 17 residues. Germline values: CDR1 MNHNS, CDR2 SASEGT. Deletions cut 2 bases from V and 8 bases from J, with 21 bases between. The CDR3 sequence: CASSEKGRVLWPGELFF. The CDR3 bases are TGTGCCAGCAGTGAAAAGGGCAGGGTACTCTGGCCTGGGGAGCTGTTTTTT.